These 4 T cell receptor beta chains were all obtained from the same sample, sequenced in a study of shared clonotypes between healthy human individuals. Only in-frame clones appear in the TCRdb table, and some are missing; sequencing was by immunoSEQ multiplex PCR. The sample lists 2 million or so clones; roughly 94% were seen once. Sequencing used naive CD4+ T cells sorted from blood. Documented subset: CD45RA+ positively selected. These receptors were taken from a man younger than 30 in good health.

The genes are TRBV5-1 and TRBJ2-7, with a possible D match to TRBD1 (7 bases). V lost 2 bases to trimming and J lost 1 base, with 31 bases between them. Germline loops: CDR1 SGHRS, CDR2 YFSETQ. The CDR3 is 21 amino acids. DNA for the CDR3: TGCGCCAGCAGCTTCCTAGCCCCAGGGGGATTCGCTTCGGGACTTTCCTACGAGCAGTACTTC. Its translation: CASSFLAPGGFASGLSYEQYF.

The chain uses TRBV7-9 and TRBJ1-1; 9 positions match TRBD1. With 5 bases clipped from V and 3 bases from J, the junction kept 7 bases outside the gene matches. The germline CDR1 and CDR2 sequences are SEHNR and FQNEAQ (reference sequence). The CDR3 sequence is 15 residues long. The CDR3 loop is CASSPWTGADTEAFF. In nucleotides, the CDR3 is TGTGCCAGCAGCCCATGGACAGGGGCAGACACTGAAGCTTTCTTT.

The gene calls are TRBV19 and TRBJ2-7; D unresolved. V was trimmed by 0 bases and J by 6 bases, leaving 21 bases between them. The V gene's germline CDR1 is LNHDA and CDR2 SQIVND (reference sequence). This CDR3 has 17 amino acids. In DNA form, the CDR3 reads TGTGCCAGTAGTATAGAGGGCGGTGGCCCTCTGCAAGGCGAGCAGTACTTC. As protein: CASSIEGGGPLQGEQYF.

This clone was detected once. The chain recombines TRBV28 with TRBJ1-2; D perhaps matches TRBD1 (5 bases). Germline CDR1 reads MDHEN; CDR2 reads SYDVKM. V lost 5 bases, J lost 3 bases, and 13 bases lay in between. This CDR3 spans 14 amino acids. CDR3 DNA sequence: TGTGCCAGCAGTCCTCCGGGACTCCACTATGGCTACACCTTC. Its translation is CASSPPGLHYGYTF.